Sequencing of this T cell receptor (beta chain) was carried out in a study of T cell changes during pregnancy in multiple sclerosis. The CDR3 is made up of 16 amino acids. The ends lost 3 bases at V and 9 bases at J; junction bases unmatched: 15. Germline V gene data show CDR1 as SGHRS and CDR2 as YFSETQ. Sequenced by immunoSEQ multiplex PCR; TCRdb stores in-frame clones only, minus some. The data contain about 33,000 clones, over 80% of them singletons. The sequenced sample consisted of PBMCs (not recorded whether the cells were cultured). The gene calls are TRBV5-1 and TRBJ2-3; 8 nucleotides agree with TRBD2. This TCR was sampled from a female donor with multiple sclerosis, enrolled in a pregnancy study. The CDR3 loop is CASSSLQLLAGMTQYF. The CDR3 region has the DNA TGCGCCAGCAGCTCCCTCCAATTATTAGCGGGGATGACGCAGTATTTT.